This TCR beta chain was found in a study of T cells in Graves' hyperthyroidism and ophthalmopathy. As for the study in general: Blood was drawn when the patient was first diagnosed and still untreated.

At least ten counts were recorded for this clonotype. There are 13 residues in the CDR3. Germline CDR1 DFQATT, CDR2 SNEGSKA (reference sequence). After removal of 2 bases from V and 2 bases from J, the junction contained 1 base not matched to a gene. The source material, RNA transcripts, was used to amplify TCR beta CDR3 regions. TCR CDR3 regions were first amplified by RT-PCR with HTBI primers. TCRdb reprocessed the multiplex PCR reads with MiXCR, giving one entry per CDR3 protein. The data contain around 560,000 distinct CDR3 sequences, roughly a sixth of them singletons. Sequenced input: blood. This clonotype was obtained from a young woman with Graves' hyperthyroidism. This chain connects TRBV20-1 to TRBJ2-7; the match to TRBD1 covers 9 bases. For the CDR3, the DNA is TGCAGTGCTAGACGGGACAGGGCCTACGAGCAGTACTTC. Amino acid sequence: CSARRDRAYEQYF.